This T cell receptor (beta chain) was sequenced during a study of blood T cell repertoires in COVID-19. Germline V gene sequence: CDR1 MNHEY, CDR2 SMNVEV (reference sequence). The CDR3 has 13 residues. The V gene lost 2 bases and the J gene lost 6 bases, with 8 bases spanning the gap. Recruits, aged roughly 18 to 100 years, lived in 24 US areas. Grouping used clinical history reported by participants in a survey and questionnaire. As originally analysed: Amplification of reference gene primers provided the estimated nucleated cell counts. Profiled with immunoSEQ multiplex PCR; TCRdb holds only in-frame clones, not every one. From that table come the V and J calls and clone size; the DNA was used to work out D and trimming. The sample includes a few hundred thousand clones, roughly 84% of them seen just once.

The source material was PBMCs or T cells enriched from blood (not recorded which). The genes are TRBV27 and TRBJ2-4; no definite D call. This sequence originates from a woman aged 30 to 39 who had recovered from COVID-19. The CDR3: CASSLDFGNIQYF. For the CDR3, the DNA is TGTGCCAGCAGTTTAGATTTCGGAAACATTCAGTACTTC.